This T cell receptor beta chain appears in the sequencing data of a study of blood T cell repertoires in COVID-19. At the level of the study: T cells, B-cell-depleted T cells, or PBMCs supplied cDNA or gDNA.

This clone was observed a single time. This table comes from immunoSEQ multiplex PCR, and its TCRdb copy is limited to in-frame clones, with some not included. The sample lists some 330,000 clones, roughly 90% occurring once. The sequencing input was peripheral blood. The receptor was derived from a woman in her twenties or thirties with COVID-19, enrolled during active disease.

The CDR3 nucleotides read TGCAGCGTTTCCGACAGGTCTAGCACAGATACGCAGTATTTT. This encodes CSVSDRSSTDTQYF. The chain uses TRBV29-1 and TRBJ2-3; D may be TRBD1 (6 bases). Deletions cut 5 bases from V and 0 bases from J, with 12 bases between. The CDR3 extends over 14 amino acids. In germline, CDR1 is SQVTM, CDR2 ANQGSEA.